The following is a T cell receptor (beta chain) sequence with its context. Methods used by the authors: Estimated nucleated cell counts came from reference gene primer amplification. Only in-frame clones appear in the TCRdb table, and some are missing; sequencing was by immunoSEQ multiplex PCR. That table is the source of V, J and clone size, and D and trimming were worked out from the DNA. Among about 200,000 clones, around 79% were seen once, and the ten largest hold almost 6%. These data come from a study of blood T cell repertoires in COVID-19. Study overall: PBMCs, B-cell-depleted T cells, or T cells provided the cDNA or gDNA that made up the material.

J was trimmed by 7 bases and V by 2 bases; bases with no gene match: 22. The length of the CDR3 is 21 residues. Germline CDR1 MNHEY, CDR2 SVGEGT. Seattle researchers signed up patients amid active infection and tracked them longitudinally. The chain has TRBV6-2 or TRBV6-3 and TRBJ2-1; the match to TRBD2 covers 11 bases. This sequence originates from a woman aged 40 to 55 with COVID-19, enrolled during active disease. Sequenced sample: peripheral blood. CDR3 coding DNA: TGTGCCAGCAGTTACGTTGTAGGGCTAGCGGGGGGAACTGGAGGGTGGAATGAGCAGTTCTTC. It encodes CASSYVVGLAGGTGGWNEQFF.